This is a list of T cell receptor beta chains from one sample in a study of blood T cell repertoires in COVID-19. The protocol was immunoSEQ multiplex PCR, while the TCRdb copy is restricted to in-frame clones and leaves out a portion. The sample shows 95,000 to 150,000 clones, 78% of them seen only once. Sequencing was carried out using peripheral blood. The receptor source for this set is a man between 65 and 85 years old with acute or convalescent COVID-19. The CDR3 runs from the conserved cysteine through the conserved F or W. The D gene is left open where the match is weak. Where a row states a size, it is once, few, many or the class of an expanded clone; other rows omit it.

TRBJ1-1,TRBD1,15,TRBV5-1,-,TGCGCCAGCAGCTTGTTGATACAGGGGGACACTGAAGCTTTCTTT,CASSLLIQGDTEAFF
TRBJ2-1,-,13,TRBV9,-,TGTGCCAGCAGCCCCTCGACAGCAGGTGAGCAGTTCTTC,CASSPSTAGEQFF
TRBJ1-2,TRBD1,13,TRBV5-1,-,TGCGCCAGCAGCCCGGGACAGAACTATGGCTACACCTTC,CASSPGQNYGYTF
TRBJ1-1,-,13,TRBV3-1/TRBV3-2,-,TGTGCTCACAGTCGGAAACCGAACACTGAAGCTTTCTTT,CAHSRKPNTEAFF
TRBJ1-2,-,14,TRBV19,few,TGTGCCAGTAGTACCAATACAGATTCCCATGGCTACACCTTC,CASSTNTDSHGYTF
TRBJ2-2,TRBD2,15,TRBV5-6,-,TGTGCCAGCAGCTTCGAGCGGGGGTACACCGGGGAGCTGTTTTTT,CASSFERGYTGELFF
TRBJ2-5,TRBD2,15,TRBV5-4,-,TGTGCCAGCAGCTTGGCCGGCGGGGGGGGGCACACCCAGTACTTC,CASSLAGGGGHTQYF
TRBJ2-3,TRBD1,15,TRBV15,few,TGTGCCACCAGGCCATTTTCCGGGACAGGGGGGACGCAGTATTTT,CATRPFSGTGGTQYF
TRBJ2-1,-,16,TRBV21-1,few,TGTGCCAGCAGCTTAACCGGGACTAGCGGGGGGGATGAGCAGTTCTTC,CASSLTGTSGGDEQFF
TRBJ2-1,TRBD2,17,TRBV20-1,-,TGCAGTGCTAGTAGTACTAGCGGGGGCCCCTCCTACAATGAGCAGTTCTTC,CSASSTSGGPSYNEQFF
TRBJ2-7,TRBD1,15,TRBV19,-,TGTGCCAGTAGCCTCATTGGGACAGGCTTTTACGAGCAGTACTTC,CASSLIGTGFYEQYF
TRBJ1-2,-,13,TRBV6-4,-,TGTGCCAGCAGTCTAGAGGGAGGCGCGGGCTACACCTTC,CASSLEGGAGYTF
TRBJ2-7,-,15,TRBV2,-,TGTGCCAGCTCCCCGGATCCGCGGCAGGGCTACGAGCAGTACTTC,CASSPDPRQGYEQYF
TRBJ2-7,TRBD2,16,TRBV7-2,-,TGTGCCAGCAGCCGCGATACTAGCGGGGGGGCCTACGAGCAGTACTTC,CASSRDTSGGAYEQYF
TRBJ2-7,-,15,TRBV9,once,TGTGCCAGCAGCGTGGCGCAAACGGGCTCCTACGAGCAGTACTTC,CASSVAQTGSYEQYF
TRBJ2-7,TRBD1,15,TRBV5-6,-,TGTGCCAGCACCATTGGGGGACAGGGGTGGGACGAGCAGTACTTC,CASTIGGQGWDEQYF
TRBJ2-7,-,14,TRBV20-1,-,TGCAGTGCTAGTAGACAGGGAGGAAGCTACGAGCAGTACTTC,CSASRQGGSYEQYF
TRBJ2-1,-,15,TRBV4-3,once,TGCGCCAGCAGCCAAGTGCCCGGAGTATACAATGAGCAGTTCTTC,CASSQVPGVYNEQFF
TRBJ2-7,-,14,TRBV29-1,-,TGCAGCGCCAAGGAAGGGGGTAGAGCCTACGAGCAGTACTTC,CSAKEGGRAYEQYF
TRBJ2-7,-,12,TRBV3-1/TRBV3-2,-,TGTGCCAGCAGCCGGAGCTCCTACGAGCAGTACTTC,CASSRSSYEQYF
TRBJ2-7,TRBD1,15,TRBV6-6,-,TGTGCCAGCAGAGGGGGCATTTACGCAAGAAGCGAGCAGTACTTC,CASRGGIYARSEQYF